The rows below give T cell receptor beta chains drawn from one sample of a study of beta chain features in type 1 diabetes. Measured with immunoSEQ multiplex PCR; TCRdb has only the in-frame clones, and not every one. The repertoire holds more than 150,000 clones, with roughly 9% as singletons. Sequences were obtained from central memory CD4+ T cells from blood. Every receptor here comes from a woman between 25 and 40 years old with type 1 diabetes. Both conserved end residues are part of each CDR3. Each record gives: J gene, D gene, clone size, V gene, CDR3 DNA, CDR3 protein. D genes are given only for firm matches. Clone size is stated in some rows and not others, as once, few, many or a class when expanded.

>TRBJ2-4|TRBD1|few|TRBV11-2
TGTGCCAGCAGCCTCGGACAGGGAGGACACATTCAGTACTTC
CASSLGQGGHIQYF
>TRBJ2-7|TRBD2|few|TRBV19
TGTGCCAGTAGCCGGACTAGCATATTCAACGAGCAGTACTTC
CASSRTSIFNEQYF
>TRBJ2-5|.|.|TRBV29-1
TGCAGCGTTGAGGAGTACCAAGAGACCCAGTACTTC
CSVEEYQETQYF
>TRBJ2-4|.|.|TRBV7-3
TGTGCCAGCAGCTTAACGGGGGACACACGGGTGGTCTTC
CASSLTGDTRVVF
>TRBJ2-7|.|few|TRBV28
TGTGCCACCTTCGGAGACGCCCACGAGCAGTACTTC
CATFGDAHEQYF
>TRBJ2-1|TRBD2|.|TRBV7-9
TGTGCCAGCAGCATGACTAGCGCGCACTCCTACAATGAGCAGTTCTTC
CASSMTSAHSYNEQFF
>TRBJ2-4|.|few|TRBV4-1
TGCGCCAGCAGGGGGCCAGGCAAAAACATTCAGTACTTC
CASRGPGKNIQYF
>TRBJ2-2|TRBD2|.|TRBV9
TGTGCCAGCAGCGTCAGCGGGAGACTCTTCGGGGAGCTGTTTTTT
CASSVSGRLFGELFF
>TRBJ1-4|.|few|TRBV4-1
TGCGCCAGCAGCCCGAGTCAGGTGAAAAATGAAAAACTGTTTTTT
CASSPSQVKNEKLFF
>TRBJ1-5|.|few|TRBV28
TGTGCCAGCAGTCCTCCCCAGGGCGATCAGCCCCAGCATTTT
CASSPPQGDQPQHF
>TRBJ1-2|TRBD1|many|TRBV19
TGTGCCAGTAGTATTGGGACAGGGGTCTCCTATGGCTACACCTTC
CASSIGTGVSYGYTF
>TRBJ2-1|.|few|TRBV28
TGTGCCAGCAGTTTATCAACTGCTGAGCAGTTCTTC
CASSLSTAEQFF
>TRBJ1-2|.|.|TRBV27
TGTGCCAGCAGTAGATCCCGGCCGGGAGACAACTATGGCTACACCTTC
CASSRSRPGDNYGYTF
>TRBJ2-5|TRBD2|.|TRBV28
TGTGCCAGCAGTTTGTTAAGCGGGAGGGCCTCACGGGACTTC
CASSLLSGRASRDF
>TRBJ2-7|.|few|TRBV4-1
TGCGCCAGCAGCCAAGCTCAAAGGTCGAGGTCCTCCTACGAGCAGTACTTC
CASSQAQRSRSSYEQYF
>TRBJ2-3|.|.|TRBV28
TGTGCCAGCAGTTTGGTCCAGGGGCCAGATACGCAGTATTTT
CASSLVQGPDTQYF
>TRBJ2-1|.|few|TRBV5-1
TGCGCCAGCAGCTTGGCCCAGGGAGGCAGGACGCAGAATGAGCAGTTCTTC
CASSLAQGGRTQNEQFF
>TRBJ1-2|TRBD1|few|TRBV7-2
TGTGCCAGCAGCCGGAACAGGGGCGCTAACTATGGCTACACCTTC
CASSRNRGANYGYTF
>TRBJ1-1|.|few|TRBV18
TGTGCCAGCTCACCACGAGTAGCGGGACAAAGGCGAGGGAGCACTGAAGCTTTCTTT
CASSPRVAGQRRGSTEAFF
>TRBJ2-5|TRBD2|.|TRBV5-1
TGCGCCAGCGCCCTGGGGGCTAGCGGGAGAGGGAGCCAAGAGACCCAGTACTTC
CASALGASGRGSQETQYF
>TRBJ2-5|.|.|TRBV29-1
TGCAGCGTTGAACCTCAGTCAGGAAAAGAGACCCAGTACTTC
CSVEPQSGKETQYF
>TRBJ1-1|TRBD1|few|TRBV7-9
TGTGCCAGCATCCAGGGGGCCATGAACACTGAAGCTTTCTTT
CASIQGAMNTEAFF
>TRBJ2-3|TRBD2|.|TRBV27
TGTGCCAGCAGTCGCCTAATAACCAAGCGGGAGGGCCGGTCGCAGTATTTT
CASSRLITKREGRSQYF
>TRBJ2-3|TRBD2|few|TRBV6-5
TGTGCCAGCAGTGCCTGGACTAGCGAAGATACGCAGTATTTT
CASSAWTSEDTQYF
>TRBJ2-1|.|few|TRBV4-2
TGTGCCAGCAGCCAAGATAAGGCTAGACAGTTCTTC
CASSQDKARQFF
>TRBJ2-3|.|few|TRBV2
TGTGCCAGCAGTGAGAGGAGCGGGACAGATACGCAGTATTTT
CASSERSGTDTQYF
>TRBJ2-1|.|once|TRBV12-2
TGTGCAAGTCCCACTCTCTCTCGGGGGAGCAATGAGCAGTTCTTC
CASPTLSRGSNEQFF
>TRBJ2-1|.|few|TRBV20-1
TGCAGTGCTCAATACAGTCTTGAGCAGTTCTTC
CSAQYSLEQFF
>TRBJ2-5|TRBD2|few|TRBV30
TGTGCCTGGAGTTTACTAGCGGGCGCACAAGAGACCCAGTACTTC
CAWSLLAGAQETQYF
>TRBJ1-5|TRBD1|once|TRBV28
TGTGCCAGCCTACAGGGGTTAGGTAATCAGCCCCAGCATTTT
CASLQGLGNQPQHF
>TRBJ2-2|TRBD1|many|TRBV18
TGTGCCAGCTCACTGGGACAGGGGACGAACACCGGGGAGCTGTTTTTT
CASSLGQGTNTGELFF
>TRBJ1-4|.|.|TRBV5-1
TGCGCCAGCAGCTTGAAGGACACGGAAAAACTGTTTTTT
CASSLKDTEKLFF
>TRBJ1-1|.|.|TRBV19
TGTGCCAGTAGTACCCGGGACACTGAAGCTTTCTTT
CASSTRDTEAFF
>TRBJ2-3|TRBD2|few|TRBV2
TGTGCCAGCAGAAGACTAGCGGGAGACACAGATACGCAGTATTTT
CASRRLAGDTDTQYF
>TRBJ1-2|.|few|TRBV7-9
TGTGCCAGCAGCGCTGGACAGAGTAACTATGGCTACACCTTC
CASSAGQSNYGYTF
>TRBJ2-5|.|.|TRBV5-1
TGCGCCAGCAGCTTGGAGGGACAATCCCAAGAGACCCAGTACTTC
CASSLEGQSQETQYF
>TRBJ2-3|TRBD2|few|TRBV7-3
TGTGCCAGCAGCCTTCCGGGACTAGCGTACACGCAGTATTTT
CASSLPGLAYTQYF
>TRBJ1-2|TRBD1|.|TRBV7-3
TGTGCCAGCAGCGAACCCGGGACAGGGGGCGTTGTCGGCTACACCTTC
CASSEPGTGGVVGYTF
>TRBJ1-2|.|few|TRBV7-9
TGTGCCAGCAGCTTACTGACAGGCTATGGCTACACCTTC
CASSLLTGYGYTF
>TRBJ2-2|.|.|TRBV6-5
TGTGCCAGCAGTTACTCGGGGGGAAACGGGGAGCTGTTTTTT
CASSYSGGNGELFF
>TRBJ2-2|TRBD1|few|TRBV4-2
TGTGCCAGCAGCCAAGAGAGGGGAGAGTCGGGACAGGGAAGTGTCGGGGAGCTGTTTTTT
CASSQERGESGQGSVGELFF
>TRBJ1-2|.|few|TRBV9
TGTGCCAGCAGCACCATTAGAGGTGGCTACACCTTC
CASSTIRGGYTF
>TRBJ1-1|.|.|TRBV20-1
TGCAGTGCTAGATGGAGCACTGAAGCTTTCTTT
CSARWSTEAFF
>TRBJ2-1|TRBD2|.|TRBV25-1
TGTGCCAGCAGTGGAGCGGGAGGGCCGGGCAATGAGCAGTTCTTC
CASSGAGGPGNEQFF
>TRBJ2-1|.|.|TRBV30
TGTGCCCACACGTTTATGCTTGGTAATGAGCAGTTCTTC
CAHTFMLGNEQFF
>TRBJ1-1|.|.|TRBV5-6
TGTGCCAGCAGCTTGGTAATGGGGCCAGGGGTTGATGAAGCTTTCTTT
CASSLVMGPGVDEAFF
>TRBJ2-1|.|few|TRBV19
TGTGCCAGTAGCATTAAGCTAGCTAGCAATGAGCAGTTCTTC
CASSIKLASNEQFF
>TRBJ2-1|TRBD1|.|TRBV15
TGTGCCACCAGCCATAGCGGACAGGGTTCCAATGAGCAGTTCTTC
CATSHSGQGSNEQFF
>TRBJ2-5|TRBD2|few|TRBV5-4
TGTGCCAGCACCCCGCTAGCGGGAGATGAGACCCAGTACTTC
CASTPLAGDETQYF
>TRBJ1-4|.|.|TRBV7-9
TGTGCCAGCAGTTCCTACAGGGAGACTAATGAAAAACTGTTTTTT
CASSSYRETNEKLFF
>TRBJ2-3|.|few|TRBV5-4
TGTGCCAGCAGGGTACAGAGCACAGATACGCAGTATTTT
CASRVQSTDTQYF
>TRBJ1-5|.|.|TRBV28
TGTGCCGGTACCACAAGGAGGGGCAATCAGCCCCAGCATTTT
CAGTTRRGNQPQHF
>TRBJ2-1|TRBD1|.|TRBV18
TGTGCCAGCTCACCACCGGACAGGGTCAAGTTCTTC
CASSPPDRVKFF
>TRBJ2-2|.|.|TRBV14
TGTGCCAGCAGCCAATTTAGGAACACCGGGGAGCTGTTTTTT
CASSQFRNTGELFF
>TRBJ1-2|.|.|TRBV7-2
TGTGCCAGCAGCTTTACCGTAGGAGGCGGCTACACCTTC
CASSFTVGGGYTF